This T cell receptor beta chain was captured in a study of blood T cell repertoires in COVID-19. The overall study: Specimens from acute and convalescent COVID-19 originated in the United States, Italy and Spain. In each case, the material was cDNA or gDNA derived from T cells, B-cell-depleted T cells, or PBMCs.

V was trimmed by 3 bases and J by 2 bases, leaving 16 bases between them. The CDR3 runs to 16 residues. The germline V gene encodes CDR1 ENHRY and CDR2 SYGVKD. Cohorts were determined from participant-reported clinical history. Methods used by the authors: Amplification of reference gene primers was used by the study to estimate nucleated cell counts. TCRdb's table, derived via immunoSEQ multiplex PCR, lists solely in-frame clones and lacks some. V and J calls and clone size are given by that table; D and trimming were obtained from the DNA. The profile shows 140,000 to 150,000 clones, around nine tenths of them singletons.

The specimen sequenced was PBMCs or T cells enriched from blood (not recorded which). This receptor was identified in a woman aged 30 to 39 with acute COVID-19. This chain uses TRBV10-3 with TRBJ1-2; D is perhaps TRBD1 (6 bases). The CDR3 DNA is TGTGCCATCAGTGACCCCATGGACAGTTTGAACTATGGCTACACCTTC. Translation: CAISDPMDSLNYGYTF.